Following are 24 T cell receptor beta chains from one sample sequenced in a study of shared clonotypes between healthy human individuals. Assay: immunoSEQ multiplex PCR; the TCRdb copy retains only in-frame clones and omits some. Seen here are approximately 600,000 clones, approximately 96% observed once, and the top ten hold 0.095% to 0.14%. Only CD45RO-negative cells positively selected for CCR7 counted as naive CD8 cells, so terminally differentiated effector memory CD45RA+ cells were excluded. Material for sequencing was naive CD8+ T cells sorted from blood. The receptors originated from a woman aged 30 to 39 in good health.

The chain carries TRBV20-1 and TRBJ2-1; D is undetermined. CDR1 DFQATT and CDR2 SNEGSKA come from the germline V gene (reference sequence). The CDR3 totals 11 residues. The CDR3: CRGSSYNEQFF. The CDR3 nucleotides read TGCAGGGGGTCCTCCTACAATGAGCAGTTCTTC.

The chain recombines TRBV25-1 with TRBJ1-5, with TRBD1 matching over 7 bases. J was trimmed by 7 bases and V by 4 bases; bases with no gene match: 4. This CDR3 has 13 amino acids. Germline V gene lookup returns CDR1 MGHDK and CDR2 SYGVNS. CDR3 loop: CASSGQGGQPQHF. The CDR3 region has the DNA TGTGCCAGCAGTGGACAGGGCGGACAGCCCCAGCATTTT.

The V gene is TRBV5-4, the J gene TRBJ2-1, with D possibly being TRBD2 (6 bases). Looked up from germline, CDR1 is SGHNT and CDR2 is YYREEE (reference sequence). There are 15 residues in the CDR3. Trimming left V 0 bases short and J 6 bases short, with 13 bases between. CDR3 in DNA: TGTGCCAGCAGCTTGGCCGGGAGTTTGGGCAATGAGCAGTTCTTC. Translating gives CASSLAGSLGNEQFF. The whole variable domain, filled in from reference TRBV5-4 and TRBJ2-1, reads ETGVTQSPTHLIKTRGQQVTLRCSSQSGHNTVSWYQQALGQGPQFIFQYYREEENGRGNFPPRFSGLQFPNYSSELNVNALELDDSALYLCASSLAGSLGNEQFFGPGTRLTVL.

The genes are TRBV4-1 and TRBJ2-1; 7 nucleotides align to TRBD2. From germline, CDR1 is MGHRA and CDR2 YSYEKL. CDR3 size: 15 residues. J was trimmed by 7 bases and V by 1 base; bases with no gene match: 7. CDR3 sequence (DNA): TGCGCCAGCAGCCAAGTCGCGGGAGTACTGAATGAGCAGTTCTTC. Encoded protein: CASSQVAGVLNEQFF.

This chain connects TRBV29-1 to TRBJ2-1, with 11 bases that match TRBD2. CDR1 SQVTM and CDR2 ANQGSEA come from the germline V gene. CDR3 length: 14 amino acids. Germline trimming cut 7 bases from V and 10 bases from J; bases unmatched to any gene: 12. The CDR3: CSANPLAGGPEQFF. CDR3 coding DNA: TGCAGCGCCAACCCCCTAGCGGGAGGACCCGAGCAGTTCTTC.

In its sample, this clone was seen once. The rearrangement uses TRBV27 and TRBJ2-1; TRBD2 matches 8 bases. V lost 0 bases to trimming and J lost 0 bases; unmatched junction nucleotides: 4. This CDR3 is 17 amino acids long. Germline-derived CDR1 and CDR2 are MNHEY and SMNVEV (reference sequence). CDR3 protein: CASSLSISGTSYNEQFF. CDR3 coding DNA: TGTGCCAGCAGTTTATCGATTAGCGGGACCTCCTACAATGAGCAGTTCTTC.

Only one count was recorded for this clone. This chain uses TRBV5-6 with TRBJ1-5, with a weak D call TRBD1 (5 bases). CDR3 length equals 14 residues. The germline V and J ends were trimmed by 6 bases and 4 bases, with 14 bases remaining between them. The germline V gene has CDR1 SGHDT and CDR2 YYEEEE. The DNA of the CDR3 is TGTGCCAGCAACTTCCGGGGGAGGAATCAGCCCCAGCATTTT. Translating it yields CASNFRGRNQPQHF.

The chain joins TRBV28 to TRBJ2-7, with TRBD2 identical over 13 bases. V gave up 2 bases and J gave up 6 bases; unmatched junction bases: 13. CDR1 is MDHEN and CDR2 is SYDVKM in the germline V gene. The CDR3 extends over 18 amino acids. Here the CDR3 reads CASSLRTSGRASVFEQYF. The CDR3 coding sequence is TGTGCCAGCAGTTTACGCACTAGCGGGAGGGCCTCAGTGTTCGAGCAGTACTTC.

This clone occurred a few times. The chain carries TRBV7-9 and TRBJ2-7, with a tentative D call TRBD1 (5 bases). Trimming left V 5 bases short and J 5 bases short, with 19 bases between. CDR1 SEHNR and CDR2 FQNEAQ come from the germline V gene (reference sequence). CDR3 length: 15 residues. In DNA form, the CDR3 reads TGTGCCAGCAGCCCAGACTTAGTGCAGGGCCACGAGCAGTACTTC. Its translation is CASSPDLVQGHEQYF. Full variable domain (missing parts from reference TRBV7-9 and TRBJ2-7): DTGVSQNPRHKITKRGQNVTFRCDPISEHNRLYWYRQTLGQGPEFLTYFQNEAQLEKSRLLSDRFSAERPKGSFSTLEIQRTEQGDSAMYLCASSPDLVQGHEQYFGPGTRLTVT.

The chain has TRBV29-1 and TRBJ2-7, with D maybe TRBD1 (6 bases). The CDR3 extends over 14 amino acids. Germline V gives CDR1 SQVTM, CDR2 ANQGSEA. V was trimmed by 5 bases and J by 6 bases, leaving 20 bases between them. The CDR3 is CSVHSIAGAGEQYF. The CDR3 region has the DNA TGCAGCGTTCACTCCATTGCAGGGGCGGGCGAGCAGTACTTC.

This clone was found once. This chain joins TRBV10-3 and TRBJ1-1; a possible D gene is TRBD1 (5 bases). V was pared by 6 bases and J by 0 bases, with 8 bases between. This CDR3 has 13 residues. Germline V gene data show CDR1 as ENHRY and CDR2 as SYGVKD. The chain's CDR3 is CAIRDSMNTEAFF. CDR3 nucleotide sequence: TGTGCCATCAGAGACAGCATGAACACTGAAGCTTTCTTT.

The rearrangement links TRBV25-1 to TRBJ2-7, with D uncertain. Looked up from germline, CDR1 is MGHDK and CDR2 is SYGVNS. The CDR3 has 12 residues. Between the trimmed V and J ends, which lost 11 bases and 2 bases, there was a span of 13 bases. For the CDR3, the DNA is TGTGCCTCAGGAAAGTCCCCCTACGAGCAGTACTTC. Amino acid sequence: CASGKSPYEQYF.

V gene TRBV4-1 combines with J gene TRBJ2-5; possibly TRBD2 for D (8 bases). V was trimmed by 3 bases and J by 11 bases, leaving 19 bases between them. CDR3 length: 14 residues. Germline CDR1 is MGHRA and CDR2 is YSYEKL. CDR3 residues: CASSQRTGAGEQYF. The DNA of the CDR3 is TGCGCCAGCAGCCAGCGGACAGGAGCGGGGGAGCAGTACTTC.

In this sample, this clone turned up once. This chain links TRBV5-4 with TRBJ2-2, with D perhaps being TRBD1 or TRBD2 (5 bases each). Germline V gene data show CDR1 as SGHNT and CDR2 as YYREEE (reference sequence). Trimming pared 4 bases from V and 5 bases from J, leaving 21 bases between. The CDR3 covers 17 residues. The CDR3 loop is CASSPQGGGVSTGELFF. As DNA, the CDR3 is TGTGCCAGCAGCCCGCAGGGTGGGGGAGTGAGTACCGGGGAGCTGTTTTTT.

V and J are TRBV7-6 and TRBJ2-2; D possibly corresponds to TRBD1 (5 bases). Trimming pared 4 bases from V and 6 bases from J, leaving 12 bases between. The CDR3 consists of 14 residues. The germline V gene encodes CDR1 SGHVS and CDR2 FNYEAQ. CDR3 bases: TGTGCCAGCAGCTCAGGGTGGAAGCCCGGGGAGCTGTTTTTT. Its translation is CASSSGWKPGELFF.

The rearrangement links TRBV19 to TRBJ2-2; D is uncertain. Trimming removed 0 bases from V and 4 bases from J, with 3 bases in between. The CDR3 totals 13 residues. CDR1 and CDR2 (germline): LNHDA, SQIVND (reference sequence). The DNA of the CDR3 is TGTGCCAGTAGTATAGACGTCACCGGGGAGCTGTTTTTT. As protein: CASSIDVTGELFF.

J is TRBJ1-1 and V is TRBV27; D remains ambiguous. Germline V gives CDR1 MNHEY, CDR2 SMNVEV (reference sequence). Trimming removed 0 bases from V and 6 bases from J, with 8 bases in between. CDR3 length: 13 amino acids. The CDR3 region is CASSLSGLAEAFF. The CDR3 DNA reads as TGTGCCAGCAGTTTATCGGGTTTGGCTGAAGCTTTCTTT.

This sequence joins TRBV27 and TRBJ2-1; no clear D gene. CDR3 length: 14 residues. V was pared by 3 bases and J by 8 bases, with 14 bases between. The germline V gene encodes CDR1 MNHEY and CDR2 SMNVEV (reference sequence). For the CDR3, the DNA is TGTGCCAGCAGTTTTCTGGTATCCCTCCATGAGCAGTTCTTC. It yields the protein CASSFLVSLHEQFF.

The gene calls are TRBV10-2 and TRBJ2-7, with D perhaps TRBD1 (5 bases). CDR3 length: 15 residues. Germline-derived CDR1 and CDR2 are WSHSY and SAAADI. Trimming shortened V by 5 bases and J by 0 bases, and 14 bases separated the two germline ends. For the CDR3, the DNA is TGCGCCAGCAGTTCACCTGGACACCCCTCCTACGAGCAGTACTTC. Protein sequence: CASSSPGHPSYEQYF.

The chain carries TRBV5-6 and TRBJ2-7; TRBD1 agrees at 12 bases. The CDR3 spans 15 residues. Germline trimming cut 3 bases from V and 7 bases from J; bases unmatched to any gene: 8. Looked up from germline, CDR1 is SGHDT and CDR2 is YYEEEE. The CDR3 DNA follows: TGTGCCAGCAGCTGGGCTGGGACAGGGGGCCTGGAGCAGTACTTC. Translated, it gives CASSWAGTGGLEQYF.

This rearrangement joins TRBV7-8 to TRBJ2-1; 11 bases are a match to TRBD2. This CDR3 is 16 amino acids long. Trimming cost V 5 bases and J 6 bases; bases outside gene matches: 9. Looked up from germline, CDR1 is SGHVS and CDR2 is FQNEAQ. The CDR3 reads CASSPLAGGTRNEQFF. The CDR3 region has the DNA TGTGCCAGCAGCCCTCTAGCGGGAGGAACCCGCAATGAGCAGTTCTTC.

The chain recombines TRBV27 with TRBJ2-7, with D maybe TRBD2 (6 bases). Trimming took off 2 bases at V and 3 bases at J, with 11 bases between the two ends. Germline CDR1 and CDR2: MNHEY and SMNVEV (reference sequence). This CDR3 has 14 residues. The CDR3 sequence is CASSLKGLSYEQYF. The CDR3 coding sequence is TGTGCCAGCAGTTTAAAGGGACTCAGCTACGAGCAGTACTTC.

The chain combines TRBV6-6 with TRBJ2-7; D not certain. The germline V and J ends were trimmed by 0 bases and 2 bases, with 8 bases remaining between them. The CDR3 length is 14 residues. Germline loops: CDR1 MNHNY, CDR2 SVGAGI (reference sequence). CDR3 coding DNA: TGTGCCAGCAGTTACTCGCCAGAGACCTACGAGCAGTACTTC. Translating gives CASSYSPETYEQYF.

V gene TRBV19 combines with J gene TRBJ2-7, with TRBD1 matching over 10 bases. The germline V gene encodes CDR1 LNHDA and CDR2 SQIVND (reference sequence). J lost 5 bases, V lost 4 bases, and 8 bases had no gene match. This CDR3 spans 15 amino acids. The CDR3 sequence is CASSNPTGGEDEQYF. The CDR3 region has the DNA TGTGCCAGTAGTAATCCGACAGGGGGCGAGGACGAGCAGTACTTC.